This T cell receptor (beta chain) is drawn from a study of cytotoxic CD8 clonotypes in ibrutinib-treated CLL. The CDR3 spans 13 residues. V lost 3 bases and J lost 9; bases outside the gene matches: 8. CDR1 is SGHNT and CDR2 is YENEEA in the germline V gene. This clone was found a few times. The assay was immunoSEQ multiplex PCR, and TCRdb's table has in-frame clones only and misses some. The profile shows 100,000 to 150,000 clones, 80% to 90% of them singletons. Specimen: PBMCs, collected after 24 months of ibrutinib treatment. The origin of this receptor is a human donor with chronic lymphocytic leukemia. The chain links TRBV11-3 to TRBJ2-7; 7 bases align to TRBD2. CDR3 amino acids: CASSLGAGKRQYF. For the CDR3, the DNA is TGTGCCAGCAGCTTGGGAGCGGGGAAGAGGCAGTACTTC. Full variable domain (missing parts from reference TRBV11-3 and TRBJ2-7): EAGVVQSPRYKIIEKKQPVAFWCNPISGHNTLYWYLQNLGQGPELLIRYENEEAVDDSQLPKDRFSAERLKGVDSTLKIQPAELGDSAVYLCASSLGAGKRQYFGPGTRLTVT.